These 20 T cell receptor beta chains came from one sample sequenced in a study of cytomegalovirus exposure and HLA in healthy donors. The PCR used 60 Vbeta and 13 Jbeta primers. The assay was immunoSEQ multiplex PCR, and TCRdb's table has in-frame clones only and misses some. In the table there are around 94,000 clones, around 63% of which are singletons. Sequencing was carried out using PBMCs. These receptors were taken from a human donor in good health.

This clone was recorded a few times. The CDR3 nucleotides are TGCAGCGTTATGAGCGTCGGGGATACGCAGTATTTT. Its translation is CSVMSVGDTQYF. The chain carries TRBV29-1 and TRBJ2-3; D gene ambiguous. Germline V CDR1 and CDR2: SQVTM, ANQGSEA. V dropped 5 bases and J dropped 6 bases, with 12 bases sitting between them. CDR3 size: 12 residues.

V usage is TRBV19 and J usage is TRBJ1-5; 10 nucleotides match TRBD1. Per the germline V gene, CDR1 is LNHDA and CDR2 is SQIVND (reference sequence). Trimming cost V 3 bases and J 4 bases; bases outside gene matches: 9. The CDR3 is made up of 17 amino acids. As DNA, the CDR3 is TGTGCCAGTAGTATGGAGAGGGGGACAGGGGTAAATCAGCCCCAGCATTTT. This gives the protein CASSMERGTGVNQPQHF.

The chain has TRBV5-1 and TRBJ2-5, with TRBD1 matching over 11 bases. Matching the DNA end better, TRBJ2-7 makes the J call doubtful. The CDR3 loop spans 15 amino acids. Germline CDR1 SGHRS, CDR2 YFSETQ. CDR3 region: CASSYHRTGGSEQYF. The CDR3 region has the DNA TGCGCCAGCAGCTACCATCGGACAGGGGGCTCCGAGCAGTACTTC.

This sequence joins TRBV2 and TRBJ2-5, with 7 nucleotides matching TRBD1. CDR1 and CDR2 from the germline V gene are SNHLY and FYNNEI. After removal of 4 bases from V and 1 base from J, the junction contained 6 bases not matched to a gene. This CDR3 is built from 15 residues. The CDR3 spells CASSGGGRGQETQYF. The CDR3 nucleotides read TGTGCCAGCAGTGGAGGGGGCAGGGGCCAAGAGACCCAGTACTTC.

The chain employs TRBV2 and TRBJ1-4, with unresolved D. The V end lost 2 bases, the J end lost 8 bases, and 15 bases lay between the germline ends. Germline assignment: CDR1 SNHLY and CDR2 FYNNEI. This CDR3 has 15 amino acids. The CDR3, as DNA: TGTGCCAGCAGTGAAAATAGCTTGTCCGGCGAAAAACTGTTTTTT. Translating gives CASSENSLSGEKLFF.

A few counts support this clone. DNA for the CDR3: TGTGCCAGTAGTACGGGGACAATACGCTCTGGGGCCAACGTCCTGACTTTC. It codes for CASSTGTIRSGANVLTF. The gene calls are TRBV19 and TRBJ2-6; a weak D match, TRBD1 (6 bases). The germline gives CDR1 LNHDA, CDR2 SQIVND (reference sequence). V lost 4 bases, J lost 0 bases, and 13 bases lay in between. This CDR3 has 17 amino acids.

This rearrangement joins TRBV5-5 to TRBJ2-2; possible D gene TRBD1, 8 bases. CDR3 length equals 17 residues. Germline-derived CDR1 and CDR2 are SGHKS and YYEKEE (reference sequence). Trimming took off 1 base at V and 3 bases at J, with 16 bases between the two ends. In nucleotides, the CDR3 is TGTGCCAGCAGCTTGCGGTACAGGGGGAGGGACACCGGGGAGCTGTTTTTT. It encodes CASSLRYRGRDTGELFF.

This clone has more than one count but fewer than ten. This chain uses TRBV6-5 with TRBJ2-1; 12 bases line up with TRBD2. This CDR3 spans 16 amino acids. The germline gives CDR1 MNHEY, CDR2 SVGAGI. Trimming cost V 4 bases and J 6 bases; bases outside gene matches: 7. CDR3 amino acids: CASSFRTSGRINEQFF. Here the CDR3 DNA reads TGTGCCAGCAGTTTCCGTACTAGCGGGAGGATCAATGAGCAGTTCTTC.

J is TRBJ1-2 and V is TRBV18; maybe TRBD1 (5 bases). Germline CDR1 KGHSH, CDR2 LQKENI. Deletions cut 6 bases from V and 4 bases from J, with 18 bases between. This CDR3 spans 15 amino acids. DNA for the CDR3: TGTGCCAGCTCGTTGCAGACAGCCAGCTCCTATGGCTACACCTTC. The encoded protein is CASSLQTASSYGYTF.

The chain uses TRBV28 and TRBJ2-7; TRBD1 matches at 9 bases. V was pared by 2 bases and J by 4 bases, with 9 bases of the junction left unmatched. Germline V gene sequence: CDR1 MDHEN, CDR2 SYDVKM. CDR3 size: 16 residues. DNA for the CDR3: TGTGCCAGCAGTTTAGGCCCGGTGACAGGGGGTTACGAGCAGTACTTC. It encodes CASSLGPVTGGYEQYF.

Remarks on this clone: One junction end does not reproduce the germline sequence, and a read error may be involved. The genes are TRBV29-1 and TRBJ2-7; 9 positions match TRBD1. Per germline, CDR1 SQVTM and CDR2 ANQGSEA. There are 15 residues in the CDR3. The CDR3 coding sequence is TGCAACGTTGAAGCATTGGGGACAGGGAGCTACGAGCAGTACTTC. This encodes CNVEALGTGSYEQYF.

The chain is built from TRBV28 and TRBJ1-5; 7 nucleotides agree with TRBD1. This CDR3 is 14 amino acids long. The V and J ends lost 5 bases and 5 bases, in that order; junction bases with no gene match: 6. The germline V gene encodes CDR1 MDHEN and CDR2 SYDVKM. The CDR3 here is CASSTRQGHQPQHF. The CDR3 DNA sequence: TGTGCCAGCAGTACACGACAGGGTCATCAGCCCCAGCATTTT.

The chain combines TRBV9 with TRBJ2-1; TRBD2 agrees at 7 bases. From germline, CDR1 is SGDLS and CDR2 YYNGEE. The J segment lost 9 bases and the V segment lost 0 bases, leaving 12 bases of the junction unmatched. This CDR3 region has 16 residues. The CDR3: CASSVGTTSSTSEQFF. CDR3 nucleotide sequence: TGTGCCAGCAGCGTAGGAACGACTAGCTCGACTAGTGAGCAGTTCTTC.

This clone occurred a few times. CDR3 nucleotide sequence: TGTGCCAGCAGTTTATCGGCGGACAGATACTACAATGAGCAGTTCTTC. Amino acids: CASSLSADRYYNEQFF. The chain joins TRBV27 to TRBJ2-1; a weak D match, TRBD1 (6 bases). CDR1 and CDR2 (germline): MNHEY, SMNVEV (reference sequence). V was clipped by 0 bases and J by 3 bases, with 12 bases between them. CDR3 size: 16 residues.

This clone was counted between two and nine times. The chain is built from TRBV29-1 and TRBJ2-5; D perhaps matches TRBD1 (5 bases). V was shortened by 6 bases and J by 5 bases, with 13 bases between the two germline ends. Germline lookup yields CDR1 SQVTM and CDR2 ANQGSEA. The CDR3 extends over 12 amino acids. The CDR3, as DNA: TGCAGCGTCCAGTTAGGGGCGGAGACCCAGTACTTC. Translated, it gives CSVQLGAETQYF.

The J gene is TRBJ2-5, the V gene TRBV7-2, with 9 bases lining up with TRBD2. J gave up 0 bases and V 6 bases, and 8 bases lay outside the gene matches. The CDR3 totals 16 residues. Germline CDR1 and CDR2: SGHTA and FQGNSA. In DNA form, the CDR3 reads TGTGCCAGCAGGACCGGACTAGCGACAGACCAAGAGACCCAGTACTTC. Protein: CASRTGLATDQETQYF.

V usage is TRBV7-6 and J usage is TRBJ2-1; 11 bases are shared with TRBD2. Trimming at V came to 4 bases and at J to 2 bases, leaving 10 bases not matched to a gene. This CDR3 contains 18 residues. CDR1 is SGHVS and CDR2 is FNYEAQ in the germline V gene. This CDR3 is CASSSPSWTSGPYNEQFF. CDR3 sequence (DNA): TGTGCCAGCAGCTCCCCCAGCTGGACTAGCGGGCCCTACAATGAGCAGTTCTTC.

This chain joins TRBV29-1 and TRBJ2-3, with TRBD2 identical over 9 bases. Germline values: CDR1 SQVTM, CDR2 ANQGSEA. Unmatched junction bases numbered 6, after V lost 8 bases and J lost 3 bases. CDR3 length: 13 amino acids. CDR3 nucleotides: TGCAGCACTCGACTAGCGGAGACAGATACGCAGTATTTT. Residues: CSTRLAETDTQYF.

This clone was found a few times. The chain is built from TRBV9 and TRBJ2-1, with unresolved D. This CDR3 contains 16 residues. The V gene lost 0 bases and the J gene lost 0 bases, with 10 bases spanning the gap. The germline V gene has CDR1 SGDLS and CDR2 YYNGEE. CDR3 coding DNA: TGTGCCAGCAGCGTAGACGGCGGAAGCTCCTACAATGAGCAGTTCTTC. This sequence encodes CASSVDGGSSYNEQFF.

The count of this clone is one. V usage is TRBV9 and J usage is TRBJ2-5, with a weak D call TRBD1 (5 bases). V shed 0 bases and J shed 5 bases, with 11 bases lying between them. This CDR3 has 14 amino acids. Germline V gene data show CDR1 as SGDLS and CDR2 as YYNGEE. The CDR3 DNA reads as TGTGCCAGCAGCGTAGGCCAGGGCCGGGAGACCCAGTACTTC. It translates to CASSVGQGRETQYF.